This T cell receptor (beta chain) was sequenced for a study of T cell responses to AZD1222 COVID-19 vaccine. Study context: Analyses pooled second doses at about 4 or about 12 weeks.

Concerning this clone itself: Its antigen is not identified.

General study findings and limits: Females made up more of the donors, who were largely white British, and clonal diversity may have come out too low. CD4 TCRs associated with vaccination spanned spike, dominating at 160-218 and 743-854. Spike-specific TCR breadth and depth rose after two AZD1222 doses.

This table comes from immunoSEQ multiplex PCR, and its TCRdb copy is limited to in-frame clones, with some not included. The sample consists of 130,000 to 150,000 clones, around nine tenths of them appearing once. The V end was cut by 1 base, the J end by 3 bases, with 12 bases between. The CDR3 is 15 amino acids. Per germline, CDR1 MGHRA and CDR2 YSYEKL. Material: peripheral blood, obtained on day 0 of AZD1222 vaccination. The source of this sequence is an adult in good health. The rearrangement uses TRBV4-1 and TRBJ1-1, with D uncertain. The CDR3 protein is CASSQVYGGDTEAFF. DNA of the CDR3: TGCGCCAGCAGCCAAGTTTACGGTGGGGACACTGAAGCTTTCTTT.